One and the same sample provided the 25 T cell receptor beta chains below, sequenced in a study of blood T cell repertoires in COVID-19. Profiled with immunoSEQ multiplex PCR; TCRdb holds only in-frame clones, not every one. The sample carries some 120,000 clones, roughly 82% recorded once. The specimen sequenced was peripheral blood. These receptors all stem from a human donor in a cohort sampled during active COVID-19.

The chain links TRBV3-1 (or the pseudogene TRBV3-2) to TRBJ2-7; TRBD1 matches 7 bases. CDR1 LGHDT and CDR2 YNNKEL come from the germline V gene (reference sequence). The CDR3 is 14 residues long. Trimming at V came to 0 bases and at J to 9 bases, leaving 8 bases not matched to a gene. The DNA of the CDR3 is TGTGCCAGCAGCCAAGAAGGTCTAGGGGGCGGGCAGTACTTC. This codes for CASSQEGLGGGQYF.

This clone was counted once. This chain uses TRBV5-1 with TRBJ2-5; TRBD2 agrees at 7 bases. This CDR3 region has 16 residues. The V gene's germline CDR1 is SGHRS and CDR2 YFSETQ. V shed 2 bases, J shed 1 base, and the junction held 8 bases outside the gene matches. The CDR3 region is CASSFLAAQLQETQYF. In DNA, the CDR3 is TGCGCCAGCAGCTTCCTAGCGGCGCAACTCCAAGAGACCCAGTACTTC.

The chain carries TRBV28 and TRBJ1-5, with D maybe TRBD1 (5 bases). V was cut by 6 bases and J by 4 bases, with 7 bases left in between. CDR1 and CDR2 (germline): MDHEN, SYDVKM. This CDR3 contains 12 residues. The CDR3 DNA reads as TGTGCCAGCAGGGAGGGGAATCAGCCCCAGCATTTT. Translating gives CASREGNQPQHF.

This chain connects TRBV7-9 to TRBJ1-5, with 9 positions matching TRBD1. This CDR3 region has 15 residues. The J segment lost 4 bases and the V segment lost 1 base, leaving 2 bases of the junction unmatched. Germline V lookup: CDR1 SEHNR, CDR2 FQNEAQ (reference sequence). The CDR3 loop is CASSLGDRVNQPQHF. As DNA, the CDR3 is TGTGCCAGCAGCTTAGGGGACAGGGTTAATCAGCCCCAGCATTTT.

The genes are TRBV6-6 and TRBJ1-2; 9 bases line up with TRBD1. Germline loops: CDR1 MNHNY, CDR2 SVGAGI (reference sequence). V lost 5 bases, J lost 4 bases, and 11 bases stayed unmatched. This CDR3 is built from 16 residues. Written as DNA, the CDR3 is TGTGCCAGCAGTCAACCGGGACAGGGAATGGGCTATGGCTACACCTTC. Encoded protein: CASSQPGQGMGYGYTF.

For this clone: This sample includes further DNA sequences coding for the same CDR3. The J gene is TRBJ2-6, the V gene TRBV9; TRBD1 is a possible D gene (5 bases). Germline V gives CDR1 SGDLS, CDR2 YYNGEE. The germline V and J ends were trimmed by 3 bases and 0 bases, with 7 bases remaining between them. The CDR3 spans 15 residues. DNA for the CDR3: TGTGCCAGCAGCGCGCAGGGCTCTGGGGCCAACGTCCTGACTTTC. Translating it yields CASSAQGSGANVLTF.

In its sample, this clone was seen a few times. V and J are TRBV3-1 (or the pseudogene TRBV3-2) and TRBJ1-4; D ambiguous. The ends were cut back, 2 bases at V and 15 bases at J, with 16 bases in the middle. This CDR3 spans 13 amino acids. Germline V lookup: CDR1 LGHDT, CDR2 YNNKEL (reference sequence). Here the CDR3 DNA reads TGTGCCAGCAGCCAACAAGGCGCGGCAGCAGTGTTTTTT. This encodes CASSQQGAAAVFF.

The V gene is TRBV5-1, the J gene TRBJ1-6; 8 nucleotides align to TRBD1. In germline, CDR1 is SGHRS, CDR2 YFSETQ. V gave up 0 bases and J gave up 8 bases; unmatched junction bases: 4. The CDR3 has 15 amino acids. The CDR3 DNA follows: TGCGCCAGCAGCTTGGCAGGGGGCGACGATTCACCCCTCCACTTT. Protein sequence: CASSLAGGDDSPLHF.

This clone showed up just once. The chain uses TRBV5-5 and TRBJ1-6; D may be TRBD1 (6 bases). From germline, CDR1 is SGHKS and CDR2 YYEKEE (reference sequence). The CDR3 length is 14 residues. Trimming removed 3 bases from V and 8 bases from J, with 12 bases in between. The CDR3 DNA sequence: TGTGCCAGCAGCTCCGGGACACTCTATTCACCCCTCCACTTT. Its protein product is CASSSGTLYSPLHF.

This clone was counted a few times. Distinct nucleotide sequences in the sample also encode this CDR3. The V gene is TRBV18, the J gene TRBJ2-1; 15 positions agree with TRBD2. This CDR3 is 15 amino acids long. Germline V gives CDR1 KGHSH, CDR2 LQKENI. V shed 0 bases and J 10 bases; nucleotides not matched to a gene: 1. In DNA form, the CDR3 reads TGTGCCAGCTCACCACCGGGACTAGCGGGGGGCGAGCAGTTCTTC. Its translation: CASSPPGLAGGEQFF.

V usage is TRBV27 and J usage is TRBJ2-3; the D gene is possibly TRBD2 (6 bases). In germline, CDR1 is MNHEY, CDR2 SMNVEV (reference sequence). This CDR3 spans 15 amino acids. V was trimmed by 5 bases and J by 2 bases, leaving 14 bases between them. CDR3 coding DNA: TGTGCCAGCAGTCCCCTGACTAGGGTCACAGATACGCAGTATTTT. It is translated as CASSPLTRVTDTQYF.

The chain has TRBV18 and TRBJ2-3, with 7 positions matching TRBD2. Losses at the gene ends were 2 bases for V and 3 bases for J; bases not matched to a gene: 14. Germline CDR1 KGHSH, CDR2 LQKENI. There are 18 residues in the CDR3. CDR3 protein: CASSPGARTSDRTDTQYF. CDR3 DNA sequence: TGTGCCAGCTCACCAGGGGCGAGAACTAGCGATCGGACAGATACGCAGTATTTT.

V and J are TRBV10-3 and TRBJ2-7; TRBD2 agrees at 9 bases. The CDR3 runs to 13 residues. Looked up from germline, CDR1 is ENHRY and CDR2 is SYGVKD. V shed 10 bases, J shed 3 bases, and the junction held 7 bases outside the gene matches. DNA for the CDR3: TGTGCCACCGATAGCGGGAGCGGCTACGAGCAGTACTTC. Protein product: CATDSGSGYEQYF.

The rearrangement uses TRBV5-8 and TRBJ1-4, with D possibly being TRBD1 (5 bases). This CDR3 contains 14 residues. Looked up from germline, CDR1 is SGHTS and CDR2 is YDEGEE. Between the trimmed V and J ends, which lost 4 bases and 7 bases, there was a span of 14 bases. The CDR3 DNA sequence: TGTGCCAGCAGCAGATCCAGGGAGGCTGAAAAACTGTTTTTT. The encoded protein is CASSRSREAEKLFF.

V gene TRBV5-1 combines with J gene TRBJ1-4, with 11 bases lining up with TRBD1. Germline CDR1 SGHRS, CDR2 YFSETQ. J lost 7 bases, V lost 4 bases, and 3 bases had no gene match. The CDR3 runs 14 residues. The CDR3 bases are TGCGCCAGCAGCCGGGACAGGGGGTCTGAAAAACTGTTTTTT. Translation: CASSRDRGSEKLFF.

V and J are TRBV10-2 and TRBJ2-7, with 9 positions matching TRBD2. Germline CDR1 is WSHSY and CDR2 is SAAADI. The CDR3 sequence is 14 residues long. Unmatched junction bases numbered 1, after V lost 2 bases and J lost 2 bases. CDR3 amino acids: CASSERLAAYEQYF. CDR3 DNA sequence: TGCGCCAGCAGTGAGAGACTAGCGGCCTACGAGCAGTACTTC.

The V gene is TRBV9, the J gene TRBJ2-6, with a tentative D call TRBD1 (5 bases). CDR1 and CDR2 from the germline V gene are SGDLS and YYNGEE. The CDR3 is 18 amino acids. The V end was cut by 3 bases, the J end by 0 bases, with 16 bases between. The CDR3 DNA sequence: TGTGCCAGCAGCGCGGACATATATCTCGACTCTGGGGCCAACGTCCTGACTTTC. Its protein product is CASSADIYLDSGANVLTF.

The chain couples TRBV30 to TRBJ1-2; no clear D gene. The CDR3 spans 12 residues. Trimming removed 5 bases from V and 7 bases from J, with 14 bases in between. The germline CDR1 and CDR2 sequences are GTSNPN and SVGIG (reference sequence). The CDR3 DNA reads TGTGCCTGGGGAGAGAGTGGGCCTGGCTACACCTTC. It is translated as CAWGESGPGYTF.

The chain employs TRBV10-3 and TRBJ1-1; D is unresolved. The CDR3 runs 13 residues. The germline CDR1 and CDR2 sequences are ENHRY and SYGVKD. V lost 4 bases to trimming and J lost 4 bases, with 10 bases between them. CDR3 DNA: TGTGCCATCAGTGGGGAGGAGGGCACTGAAGCTTTCTTT. Translated, it gives CAISGEEGTEAFF.

The V gene is TRBV27, the J gene TRBJ2-7; a possible D gene is TRBD1 (6 bases). The CDR3 covers 14 residues. The germline CDR1 and CDR2 sequences are MNHEY and SMNVEV (reference sequence). Trimming took 5 bases from V and 3 from J, leaving 14 bases between them. CDR3 in amino acids: CASSSHRVNYEQYF. CDR3 in DNA: TGTGCCAGCAGTAGTCACAGGGTTAACTACGAGCAGTACTTC.

This chain joins TRBV9 and TRBJ2-7; 11 bases align to TRBD1. Germline lookup yields CDR1 SGDLS and CDR2 YYNGEE. There are 14 residues in the CDR3. V was pared by 3 bases and J by 6 bases, with 5 bases of the junction left unmatched. In nucleotides, the CDR3 is TGTGCCAGCAGCGCCGGACAGGGGGCGCGCGAGCAGTACTTC. This sequence encodes CASSAGQGAREQYF.

The chain couples TRBV6-1 to TRBJ2-6, with D possibly being TRBD2 (5 bases). Trimming took off 3 bases at V and 0 bases at J, with 6 bases between the two ends. Germline loops: CDR1 MNHNS, CDR2 SASEGT. This CDR3 region has 15 residues. The CDR3 region has the DNA TGTGCCAGCAGTGAGAGGGACTCTGGGGCCAACGTCCTGACTTTC. Amino acids: CASSERDSGANVLTF.

The chain couples TRBV14 to TRBJ2-7; the match to TRBD2 covers 10 bases. V dropped 9 bases and J dropped 3; count of bases not matched to a gene: 5. The CDR3 covers 13 residues. Germline V lookup: CDR1 SGHDN, CDR2 FVKESK. CDR3: CARPTSGLYEQYF. CDR3 sequence (DNA): TGTGCCAGGCCGACTAGCGGGCTCTACGAGCAGTACTTC.

The chain uses TRBV20-1 and TRBJ1-6, with D possibly matching TRBD1 (6 bases). V was cut by 3 bases and J by 6 bases, with 15 bases left in between. Germline V gene sequence: CDR1 DFQATT, CDR2 SNEGSKA (reference sequence). The CDR3 is made up of 15 amino acids. Here the CDR3 reads CSASRSGDGNSPLHF. In nucleotides, the CDR3 is TGCAGTGCTAGTAGGTCAGGGGACGGTAATTCACCCCTCCACTTT.

The chain couples TRBV27 to TRBJ1-1, with 7 bases lining up with TRBD1. This CDR3 comprises 20 residues. CDR1 is MNHEY and CDR2 is SMNVEV in the germline V gene (reference sequence). V trimming: 4 bases; J trimming: 0 bases; junction bases outside the gene matches: 20. This chain's CDR3 is CASSSGMGMGTVGMNTEAFF. DNA for the CDR3: TGTGCCAGCAGTTCAGGAATGGGGATGGGGACAGTCGGCATGAACACTGAAGCTTTCTTT.